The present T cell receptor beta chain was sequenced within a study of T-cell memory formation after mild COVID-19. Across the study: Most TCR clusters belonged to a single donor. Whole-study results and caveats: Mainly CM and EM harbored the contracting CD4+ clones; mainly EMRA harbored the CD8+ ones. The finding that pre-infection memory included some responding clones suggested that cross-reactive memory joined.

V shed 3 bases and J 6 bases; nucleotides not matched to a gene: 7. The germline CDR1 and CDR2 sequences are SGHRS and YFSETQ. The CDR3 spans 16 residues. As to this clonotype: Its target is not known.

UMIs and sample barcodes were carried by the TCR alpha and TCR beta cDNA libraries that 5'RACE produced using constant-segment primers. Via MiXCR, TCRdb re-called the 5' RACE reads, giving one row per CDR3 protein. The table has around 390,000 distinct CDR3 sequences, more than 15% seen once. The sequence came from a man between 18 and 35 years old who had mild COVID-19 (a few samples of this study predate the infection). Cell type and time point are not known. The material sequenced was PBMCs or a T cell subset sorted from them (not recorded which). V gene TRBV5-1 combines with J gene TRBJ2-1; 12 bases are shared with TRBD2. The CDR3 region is CASSSPGTSGFNEQFF. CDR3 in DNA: TGCGCCAGCAGCTCCCCCGGGACTAGCGGGTTCAATGAGCAGTTCTTC.